This TCR beta chain derives from a study of blood T cell repertoires in COVID-19. The CDR3 loop spans 14 amino acids. Germline assignment: CDR1 MNHEY and CDR2 SVGAGI. Trimming pared 7 bases from V and 3 bases from J, leaving 13 bases between. Profiled with immunoSEQ multiplex PCR; TCRdb holds only in-frame clones, not every one. The sample comprises approximately 300,000 clones, 80% to 90% of which are singletons, and nearly 6.5% rests with the top ten. The chain combines TRBV6-5 with TRBJ2-1; D is perhaps TRBD2 (5 bases). The clonotype comes from a young man who had recovered from COVID-19. Sequencing was carried out using peripheral blood. The CDR3 coding sequence is TGTGCCAGCAAACGGGGTAGTTACTACAATGAGCAGTTCTTC. Its protein is CASKRGSYYNEQFF.